This T cell receptor (beta chain) stems from a study of T-cell memory formation after mild COVID-19 (dated by TCRdb to 2020 to 2023). In terms of the full investigation: Most TCR sequence clusters were specific to one of the two donors. Longitudinal TCRalpha and TCRbeta repertoire sequencing tracked T-cell clones expanding and contracting after mild COVID-19 in two donors. The cohort was made up of two young adult volunteers, one female and one male, who were previously healthy. The research as a whole found: Contracting CD4+ clones were located mainly in the CM and EM memory subsets, whereas CD8+ clones were found to be enriched in EMRA. SARS-CoV-2 specificity of the second-wave clones peaking on day 37 was not confirmed. Some responding clones were found in pre-infection memory, which suggests that pre-existing cross-reactive memory T cells took part in the SARS-CoV-2 response. Balanced CD4/CD8 phenotypes were observed for clones contracting from day 15 to 85, whereas a bias towards CD4+ was observed for a second wave of clones expanding from day 15 to 37. Only a couple of mild cases were covered in the study, and larger cohorts including severe cases with pre-infection samples were considered necessary.

CDR1 and CDR2 (SGHTA, FQGNSA) derive from the germline V gene. Relative to germline, V is missing 5 bases and J is missing 1 base, with 11 bases of the junction outside any gene match. Including the terminal cysteine and phenylalanine, the CDR3 comprises 17 residues. CDR3 DNA only is kept here, 51 bases in frame from base 1. PBMCs were isolated by Ficoll-Paque density gradient centrifugation. Sequencer: Illumina NovaSeq 6000. Using 5'RACE with constant-segment primers, TCRalpha and TCRbeta cDNA libraries were constructed, with sample barcodes and unique molecular identifiers added in the process. RNA was extracted from every sample with Trizol reagent. Libraries were amplified in two PCR steps, with a second sample barcode and Illumina TruSeq adapters added in the second step. Libraries were sequenced on an Illumina NovaSeq with 2 x 150 bp paired-end reads. The authors processed their data as follows. Reads were demultiplexed and collapsed into UMI-guided consensus sequences with migec v1.2.7. With mixcr v2.1.11, UMI consensuses were aligned to TRA and TRB V and J templates and assembled into clonotypes. Expanded or contracted clonotypes were those called significant by both edgeR and NoisET, with noise models trained on biological replicates. For edgeR calls, a false discovery rate-adjusted p below 0.01 and a log2 fold-change threshold of 1 were applied. As an exploratory analysis of dynamics, max-normalized trajectories of the 1000 most abundant clonotypes were examined by PCA with hierarchical clustering. Separately sequenced CD4+ and CD8+ repertoires were used to assign the CD4 or CD8 phenotype of responding clones. TCRdb reprocessed the public reads (quality trimming at Q25 with fastp, clone calling with MiXCR) and kept in-frame beta chains. Each record represents a unique CDR3 protein, reported with the most common genes and DNA among its rows. Here the V and J calls rest on TCRdb's processing, not on the authors' analysis. This sample is represented by around 450,000 distinct CDR3 sequences; 20% of them were singletons. The top ten constitute around 9.2% of the sample.

On this clonotype itself: Which antigen it targets is not known. The input lacks base qualities; no much larger clone sits a single base away.

The chain was built from TRBV7-2 and TRBJ2-3; 8 bases in the middle match TRBD2. Material: PBMCs or a T cell subset sorted from them (not recorded which). This clonotype was obtained from an adult woman who had mild COVID-19 (a few samples of this study predate the infection). The sample titles of this study are shuffled in the database, so cell type and time point are left out; the donor was told from shared clones. Here the CDR3 is given as CASSTISLADRTDTQYF. In nucleotide form, the sequence is TGTGCCAGCAGCACAATCTCACTAGCGGACCGCACAGATACGCAGTATTTT.